This T cell receptor (beta chain) comes out of a study of T cell clonotyping in hematopoietic cell transplantation. Time point reported: recipient sample about 28 days before transplant, after cytoreduction. V dropped 5 bases and J dropped 1 base, with 11 bases sitting between them. Germline values: CDR1 GTSNPN, CDR2 SVGIG (reference sequence). This CDR3 comprises 13 residues. This clone was picked up one time. Its antigen is currently unknown. Study findings and constraints: Cells were unsorted, so CD4 and CD8 contributions were not separated.

TCRdb keeps only in-frame clones here, not all; method: immunoSEQ multiplex PCR. The top ten hold less than 7% of the sample, which has some 30,000 clones, 60% to 85% seen once. The sample in question was peripheral blood mononuclear cells, obtained before stem cell transplant. The chain is built from TRBV30 and TRBJ1-2; D gene uncertain. The clonotype was recovered from a woman aged 30 to 39 with chronic myeloid leukemia. Some clones in this sample may be carry-over from other donors' samples. The CDR3 DNA sequence: TGTGCCTGGTCCCCTTCAGTTAACTATGGCTACACCTTC. Translating it yields CAWSPSVNYGYTF.